This T cell receptor beta chain was found in a study of cytomegalovirus exposure and HLA in healthy donors. The germline V gene has CDR1 SGHTA and CDR2 FQGNSA. The CDR3 spans 14 residues. The germline V and J ends were trimmed by 5 bases and 2 bases, with 10 bases remaining between them. TCRdb keeps only in-frame clones here, not all; method: immunoSEQ multiplex PCR. The sample shows roughly 98,000 clones, approximately 84% of them seen only once. A roughly 120-subject validation cohort, separate from the approximately 720-subject first cohort, supplied the donors. The chain uses TRBV7-2 and TRBJ1-5, with D possibly matching TRBD1 (6 bases). Sequenced sample: PBMCs. The TCR comes from a man aged 18 to 30 in good health and CMV-seropositive. The CDR3 DNA reads as TGTGCCAGCAGCGTATCAGGGGGCAATCAGCCCCAGCATTTT. It yields the protein CASSVSGGNQPQHF.